The clone carrying this TCR beta chain has more than one count but fewer than ten. The data belong to a study of shared clonotypes between healthy human individuals. Trimming stripped 2 bases from V and 5 bases from J, with 10 bases between. The germline gives CDR1 SGHRS, CDR2 YFSETQ. The CDR3 is made up of 13 amino acids. Using immunoSEQ multiplex PCR, the repertoire was profiled, and TCRdb retains in-frame clones only, with some absent. Among around 2.5 million clones listed, 90% to 95% were seen once. The chain combines TRBV5-1 with TRBJ2-5; a possible D gene is TRBD1 (5 bases). The sequence was collected from a man aged 18 to 29 in good health. Some clones in this sample may be carry-over from other donors' samples. Sequenced material: naive CD4+ T cells from PBMCs. Subset denoted: CD45RA+ positively selected. CDR3 bases: TGCGCCAGCAGCTTCTCAGGGTTCGAGACCCAGTACTTC. It specifies CASSFSGFETQYF. The complete variable domain, with remaining parts taken from reference TRBV5-1 and TRBJ2-5, reads KAGVTQTPRYLIKTRGQQVTLSCSPISGHRSVSWYQQTPGQGLQFLFEYFSETQRNKGNFPGRFSGRQFSNSRSEMNVSTLELGDSALYLCASSFSGFETQYFGPGTRLLVL.